This T cell receptor (beta chain) was captured in a study of beta chain features in type 1 diabetes. Overall study context: Patients were similar to healthy donors in age and gender (as well as in cell yields). Broader study findings: Type 1 diabetes patients showed a moderate but significant shortening of TCRB CDR3s in all four CD4+ subsets. Compared to healthy donors, patients appeared to have naive, central memory and Treg TCRB repertoires that were more alike.

Sequenced material consisted of expressed TCRB transcripts (all of the isolated RNA was reverse transcribed). The method was immunoSEQ multiplex PCR; TCRdb's version includes in-frame clones alone and lacks a portion of them. The sample consists of roughly 180,000 clones, roughly 8% of them appearing once. The V and J ends lost 4 bases and 1 base, in that order; junction bases with no gene match: 4. Looked up from germline, CDR1 is KGHSH and CDR2 is LQKENI. This CDR3 region has 16 residues. Regarding this clone: The antigen is not known.

Sorting that relied on CD45RO/CCR7/CD25/CD127/CD95/CD27 yielded CD4+ naive, central memory, regulatory and stem cell-like memory cells. V gene TRBV18 combines with J gene TRBJ2-3, with 11 bases aligning to TRBD2. Sequencing was done on a sample of central memory CD4+ T cells from blood. The TCR comes from a man younger than 35 with type 1 diabetes. DNA for the CDR3: TGTGCCAGCTCACTGAGTAGCGGGGGGGGCACAGATACGCAGTATTTT. Amino acids: CASSLSSGGGTDTQYF.